Following are 24 T cell receptor beta chains from one sample sequenced in a study of shared clonotypes between healthy human individuals. Libraries were prepared by immunoSEQ multiplex PCR; TCRdb keeps only in-frame clonotypes and omits some of them. The sample shows about 2.4 million clones, 80% to 95% of them seen only once. The material sequenced was naive CD4+ T cells from PBMCs. Sample subset: CD45RA+ positively selected. These receptors came from a man between 18 and 29 years old in good health. Some clones in this sample may be carry-over from other donors' samples.

V gene TRBV5-1 combines with J gene TRBJ1-5, with TRBD1 as a possible D gene (5 bases). The germline V and J ends were trimmed by 0 bases and 2 bases, with 12 bases remaining between them. CDR1 and CDR2 from the germline V gene are SGHRS and YFSETQ. The CDR3 is 16 amino acids. This chain's CDR3 is CASSLGDSSGNQPQHF. As DNA, the CDR3 is TGCGCCAGCAGCTTGGGAGACAGTAGCGGCAATCAGCCCCAGCATTTT.

CDR3 amino acids: CATQQGSNTGELFF. In DNA form, the CDR3 reads TGTGCCACACAACAGGGGTCGAACACCGGGGAGCTGTTTTTT. The V call is TRBV6-1, the J call TRBJ2-2; 7 nucleotides line up with TRBD1. This CDR3 is 14 amino acids long. From germline, CDR1 is MNHNS and CDR2 SASEGT. J was trimmed by 0 bases and V by 10 bases; bases with no gene match: 5.

V usage is TRBV18 and J usage is TRBJ2-3; 7 nucleotides align to TRBD1. CDR1 is KGHSH and CDR2 is LQKENI in the germline V gene. The length of the CDR3 is 17 residues. Trimming at V came to 2 bases and at J to 0 bases, leaving 8 bases not matched to a gene. CDR3 residues: CASSPSLDRTSTDTQYF. CDR3 nucleotide sequence: TGTGCCAGCTCACCATCCCTGGACAGGACTAGCACAGATACGCAGTATTTT. Full variable domain (remainder filled in from reference TRBV18 and TRBJ2-3): NAGVMQNPRHLVRRRGQEARLRCSPMKGHSHVYWYRQLPEEGLKFMVYLQKENIIDESGMPKERFSAEFPKEGPSILRIQQVVRGDSAAYFCASSPSLDRTSTDTQYFGPGTRLTVL.

J is TRBJ2-7 and V is TRBV10-3, with 9 bases fitting TRBD1. From germline, CDR1 is ENHRY and CDR2 SYGVKD. This CDR3 region has 14 residues. The V gene end was trimmed by 6 bases and the J gene end by 2 bases; junction bases not matched to a gene: 5. CDR3 nucleotides: TGTGCCATCAGGCCGGGACAGGGTCCCTACGAGCAGTACTTC. Its translation: CAIRPGQGPYEQYF.

This chain connects TRBV18 to TRBJ2-7; perhaps TRBD2 as D (7 bases). V was shortened by 0 bases and J by 5 bases, with 14 bases between the two germline ends. This CDR3 spans 15 amino acids. Germline V gene data show CDR1 as KGHSH and CDR2 as LQKENI. This CDR3 is CASSPPLQGRDEQYF. In DNA form, the CDR3 reads TGTGCCAGCTCACCACCGCTTCAGGGGAGGGACGAGCAGTACTTC.

This clone was counted once. V gene TRBV5-1 combines with J gene TRBJ2-7, with 8 nucleotides matching TRBD2. The J segment lost 3 bases and the V segment lost 6 bases, leaving 8 bases of the junction unmatched. Per the germline V gene, CDR1 is SGHRS and CDR2 is YFSETQ. The CDR3 is 14 amino acids. Here the CDR3 DNA reads TGCGCCAGCAAGTCCGGAGCGGGAGTCTACGAGCAGTACTTC. It codes for CASKSGAGVYEQYF.

The rearrangement links TRBV18 to TRBJ2-5, with a tentative D call TRBD1 (5 bases). There are 13 residues in the CDR3. Germline-derived CDR1 and CDR2 are KGHSH and LQKENI. V lost 5 bases, J lost 7 bases, and 14 bases lay in between. For the CDR3, the DNA is TGTGCCAGCTCAAGTCAGGGATTGGCGACCCAGTACTTC. This gives the protein CASSSQGLATQYF.

The V and J genes are TRBV29-1 and TRBJ2-1; 8 bases are shared with TRBD2. V was clipped by 5 bases and J by 7 bases; unmatched bases: 7. The germline V gene has CDR1 SQVTM and CDR2 ANQGSEA. The CDR3 is made up of 13 amino acids. The CDR3 DNA reads TGCAGCGTTCACGGGAGGGCCAGGAATGAGCAGTTCTTC. It specifies CSVHGRARNEQFF.

The chain couples TRBV14 to TRBJ2-1; D remains unclear. The CDR3 is made up of 16 amino acids. Germline V gene data show CDR1 as SGHDN and CDR2 as FVKESK. V shed 2 bases and J shed 0 bases, with 11 bases lying between them. The CDR3 bases are TGTGCCAGCAGCCAACTGGGGTTCGGCTCCTACAATGAGCAGTTCTTC. Translating it yields CASSQLGFGSYNEQFF.

The chain employs TRBV7-2 and TRBJ2-7; 13 bases agree with TRBD2. This CDR3 contains 14 residues. Trimming removed 5 bases from V and 9 bases from J; junction bases left unmatched: 7. Germline CDR1 and CDR2: SGHTA and FQGNSA. CDR3 sequence (DNA): TGTGCCAGCAGCGCTACTAGCGGGGGGGGGACGCAGTACTTC. It encodes CASSATSGGGTQYF.

The V and J genes are TRBV15 and TRBJ2-7; 9 bases are a match to TRBD1. The ends lost 2 bases at V and 2 bases at J; junction bases unmatched: 7. Germline CDR1 reads LNHNV; CDR2 reads YYDKDF (reference sequence). CDR3 length: 16 residues. For the CDR3, the DNA is TGTGCCACCAGCAGACCACGGACAGGGGTGGCCTACGAGCAGTACTTC. This gives the protein CATSRPRTGVAYEQYF. The full variable domain, rest sourced from reference TRBV15 and TRBJ2-7, is DAMVIQNPRYQVTQFGKPVTLSCSQTLNHNVMYWYQQKSSQAPKLLFHYYDKDFNNEADTPDNFQSRRPNTSFCFLDIRSPGLGDTAMYLCATSRPRTGVAYEQYFGPGTRLTVT.

The rearrangement uses TRBV5-6 and TRBJ1-5; D perhaps matches TRBD1 (5 bases). Trimming left V 1 base short and J 8 bases short, with 16 bases between. Germline values: CDR1 SGHDT, CDR2 YYEEEE. There are 15 residues in the CDR3. CDR3 residues: CASSLLGQGGKPQHF. For the CDR3, the DNA is TGTGCCAGCAGCTTGTTGGGGCAGGGAGGGAAGCCCCAGCATTTT.

The gene calls are TRBV7-9 and TRBJ2-2; D may be TRBD1 (6 bases). Germline values: CDR1 SEHNR, CDR2 FQNEAQ (reference sequence). This CDR3 region has 14 residues. The V end lost 8 bases, the J end lost 1 base, and 11 bases lay between the germline ends. CDR3 DNA: TGTGCCAGCGGAAGGGGGTGGAACACCGGGGAGCTGTTTTTT. Translation: CASGRGWNTGELFF.

V and J are TRBV6-6 and TRBJ1-2; D is undetermined. The CDR3 is made up of 11 amino acids. Germline V gene data show CDR1 as MNHNY and CDR2 as SVGAGI (reference sequence). V was shortened by 11 bases and J by 2 bases, with 9 bases between the two germline ends. CDR3 DNA: TGTGCCGGCGCCGGAAACTATGGCTACACCTTC. It encodes CAGAGNYGYTF.

This sequence joins TRBV11-3 and TRBJ2-2, with TRBD2 matching over 12 bases. Germline trimming cut 5 bases from V and 0 bases from J; bases unmatched to any gene: 4. The CDR3 consists of 17 residues. Germline lookup yields CDR1 SGHNT and CDR2 YENEEA. For the CDR3, the DNA is TGTGCCAGCAGCACGGGACTAGCGGGTGCGAACACCGGGGAGCTGTTTTTT. Protein sequence: CASSTGLAGANTGELFF.

The V call is TRBV7-2, the J call TRBJ2-3; TRBD2 matches at 10 bases. The CDR3 loop spans 15 amino acids. With 1 base clipped from V and 3 bases from J, the junction kept 1 base outside the gene matches. Germline V gives CDR1 SGHTA, CDR2 FQGNSA. The CDR3 protein is CASSLGTSGTDTQYF. The CDR3 DNA sequence: TGTGCCAGCAGCTTAGGGACTAGCGGAACAGATACGCAGTATTTT.

The chain recombines TRBV29-1 with TRBJ2-1; maybe TRBD1 (5 bases). The CDR3 sequence is 12 residues long. V gave up 3 bases and J gave up 5 bases, with 8 bases separating them. Germline V gene lookup returns CDR1 SQVTM and CDR2 ANQGSEA. The CDR3 here is CSVEGRNNEQFF. CDR3 coding DNA: TGCAGCGTTGAGGGGCGGAACAATGAGCAGTTCTTC.

On this clone itself: Different DNA sequences within this sample yield the same CDR3. The genes are TRBV7-3 and TRBJ1-1; D gene ambiguous. Germline-derived CDR1 and CDR2 are SGHTA and FQGTGA. This CDR3 is built from 14 residues. Trimming shortened V by 1 base and J by 3 bases, and 9 bases separated the two germline ends. CDR3 amino acids: CASSLRPRDTEAFF. CDR3 sequence (DNA): TGTGCCAGCAGCTTAAGACCACGGGACACTGAAGCTTTCTTT.

The chain employs TRBV7-3 and TRBJ1-2; D unresolved. Per germline, CDR1 SGHTA and CDR2 FQGTGA. The ends were cut back, 2 bases at V and 4 bases at J, with 14 bases in the middle. The CDR3 is made up of 15 amino acids. The CDR3 is CASSLGPGPPYGYTF. CDR3 bases: TGTGCCAGCAGCTTAGGGCCAGGACCTCCCTATGGCTACACCTTC.

This chain joins TRBV11-2 and TRBJ1-5; no clear D. Germline V gene data show CDR1 as SGHAT and CDR2 as FQNNGV. CDR3 length: 13 residues. The germline V and J ends were trimmed by 5 bases and 7 bases, with 12 bases remaining between them. Here the CDR3 DNA reads TGTGCCAGCAGCCCAAGTTGGTGGCAGCCCCAGCATTTT. It specifies CASSPSWWQPQHF.

The chain joins TRBV9 to TRBJ1-3, with D tentatively TRBD1 (6 bases). From germline, CDR1 is SGDLS and CDR2 YYNGEE. V was shortened by 0 bases and J by 0 bases, with 10 bases between the two germline ends. CDR3 length: 16 amino acids. The CDR3 loop reads CASSVGGQISGNTIYF. In DNA, the CDR3 is TGTGCCAGCAGCGTAGGAGGACAGATCTCTGGAAACACCATATATTTT.

The rearrangement links TRBV10-3 to TRBJ1-5; possibly TRBD1 for D (5 bases). This CDR3 contains 14 residues. V dropped 11 bases and J dropped 5 bases, with 19 bases sitting between them. Germline V gene data show CDR1 as ENHRY and CDR2 as SYGVKD. This CDR3 is CAHWEGRHDQPQHF. The DNA of the CDR3 is TGTGCCCATTGGGAGGGGCGGCACGATCAGCCCCAGCATTTT.

This chain links TRBV30 with TRBJ2-7; D not resolved. Germline values: CDR1 GTSNPN, CDR2 SVGIG (reference sequence). V lost 1 base to trimming and J lost 1 base, with 17 bases between them. CDR3 length equals 16 residues. Here the CDR3 DNA reads TGTGCCTGGAGTGCTTGGCCCCCACCTAATTCCTACGAGCAGTACTTC. This encodes CAWSAWPPPNSYEQYF.

This clone was seen only a few times. The chain carries TRBV6-1 and TRBJ1-5; D remains unclear. V was clipped by 4 bases and J by 9 bases, with 16 bases between them. CDR1 is MNHNS, CDR2 SASEGT, per germline. This CDR3 has 14 amino acids. The CDR3 loop reads CASSGRPEWRPQHF. The CDR3 nucleotides are TGTGCCAGCAGTGGCCGTCCAGAGTGGAGGCCCCAGCATTTT.